This T cell receptor (beta chain) was identified during a study of T-cell memory formation after mild COVID-19. Study as a whole: Among the donors, TCR clusters were largely specific to each donor.

The study, taken as a whole, reports: Clones that contracted clustered mainly in CM and EM if CD4+ and in EMRA if CD8+. Pre-infection memory showed some responding clones, and this suggested that cross-reactive memory joined. Clones that shrank (day 15 to 85) were balanced CD4/CD8, whereas later expanders leaned CD4+.

Germline values: CDR1 SGDLS, CDR2 YYNGEE. V lost 1 base and J lost 8, with 12 bases in between. This CDR3 spans 14 amino acids. With regard to this clonotype: The antigen is undetermined.

TCRdb processed the 5' RACE reads anew with MiXCR; each CDR3 protein has one entry. This table has tens of thousands of distinct CDR3 sequences, around 20% appearing once. The chain uses TRBV9 and TRBJ1-4, with a weak D call TRBD1 (5 bases). The source material was PBMCs or a T cell subset sorted from them (not recorded which). The sequence was obtained from an adult who had mild COVID-19 (a few samples of this study predate the infection). Cell type and time point are not known. CDR3 DNA: TGTGCCAGCAGCGTATCAGGGTGGGAGGAAAAACTGTTTTTT. Amino acids: CASSVSGWEEKLFF.